The source of this T cell receptor (beta chain) is a study of T cells in Graves' hyperthyroidism and ophthalmopathy (dated by TCRdb to the late 2010s). As for the study more broadly: Peripheral blood samples were taken at initial diagnosis, before any treatment was given. To identify distinguishing TCR V-J signatures, a discovery cohort of some 100 patients was used, comprising 43 with Graves' ophthalmopathy and roughly 60 with stable Graves' hyperthyroidism. An independent validation cohort of around 19 hyperthyroidism patients and about 15 patients who later progressed to ophthalmopathy tested prospective prediction of ophthalmopathy. The 100 discovery patients were divided at random into training and test sets in a 7:3 ratio. The study also compared thyroid tissue and blood T-cell repertoires from roughly 6 Graves' hyperthyroidism patients. After blood sampling, hyperthyroidism patients were treated with methimazole at a starting dose of 30 mg daily, and ophthalmopathy patients were treated with high-dose intravenous methylprednisolone. TCR Vbeta CDR3 sequencing of 135 peripheral blood samples (43 ophthalmopathy, under 80 hyperthyroidism and roughly 17 progressor patients) is reported in the paper.

This clonotype was found many times. This receptor's antigen is unknown. It has no much larger one-base neighbor in the sample; base qualities were not kept. Paper-wide results and their limitations: No statistical method was used to set the sample size in advance, and investigators knew the group allocation. In validation, the model predicted progression to ophthalmopathy with just under 71% sensitivity and 72.22% specificity, a median of about six months before onset. Ophthalmopathy was separated from stable hyperthyroidism by a 13 V-J signature model, with approximately 90% sensitivity and around 81% specificity obtained in cross-validation and 80%/75% obtained in testing. Most expanded thyroid clonotypes (frequency above 0.001) were also detected in blood, a finding suggesting that blood repertoires may reflect thyroid immune responses.

The CDR3 spans 16 residues, from the cysteine through the phenylalanine. The only DNA kept is the CDR3, 48 bases in frame from the first base. CDR1 is given as DFQATT and CDR2 as SNEGSKA, both from the germline V gene (reference sequence). V is pruned by 1 base and J by 6 bases, leaving 12 bases of the junction without a gene match. Moderately to severely active disease, a Clinical Activity Score of at least 3, a NOSPECS grade of at least 4, and a duration under 3 months were present in ophthalmopathy patients. Exclusion was applied to patients with uncontrolled infections, other autoimmune diseases, pregnancy or lactation. Clinical symptoms, serum thyroxine and TRAb, thyroid ultrasound, and orbital computed tomography formed the basis for the diagnoses. Ficoll-Paque density gradient centrifugation was used to isolate PBMCs from around 10 ml of fresh peripheral blood. Trizol reagent was used to extract total RNA, and RNA quality was then checked on an Agilent 2100 Bioanalyzer.

The TCR beta CDR3 regions were amplified from the RNA transcripts. The TCR CDR3 was subjected to a first round of RT-PCR using the HTBI primer set and the Qiagen OneStep RT-PCR kit. Libraries were constructed in a second round of multiplex PCR, after which size selection and purification were carried out. The libraries were sequenced on an Illumina HiSeq2000 using paired-end 100 bp reads. The original pipeline was this. SOAPnuke was used to process the raw data, removing reads that contained adapters or uncalled bases, had a mean Phred below 15, or lacked an exact match to the constant primer or identifier. COPE v1.2.5 was used to merge the high-quality paired reads, and each unique nucleotide sequence was defined as a clonotype. Clonotypes were aligned to IMGT TRBV, TRBD and TRBJ reference segments using MiTCR v1.1. The analysis was restricted to V-J combinations with a frequency above 0.0001, which together covered 99% to 99.2% of the repertoires. A TCS score was defined as the ratio between F50 (clonal expansion) and ExV (chaos), using BLOSUM62-based TCRdist between CDR3 peptides within each V-J. Welch's t-statistics and random forest reduced 500 to 650 V-J features to 10 to 15, which were used in a naive Bayes classifier (R e1071). The public sequencing data were trimmed at Q25 with fastp and processed into clonotypes with MiXCR by TCRdb, which kept only in-frame beta chains. Identical CDR3 proteins give one entry, which carries the most common genes and DNA. TCRdb assigned the V and J calls; the authors' analysis was not used. This sample is represented by 400,000 or so distinct CDR3 sequences; approximately 14% of them were singletons. The ten most abundant clones make up around 20% of the sample.

This TCR was sampled from a woman between 25 and 40 years old with Graves' ophthalmopathy. Recombination connected TRBV20-1 to TRBJ2-5; TRBD2 agrees with 9 junctional bases. The sample was blood. The CDR3 corresponds to CSARGLAGEVGKTQYF. In nucleotide form, the sequence is TGCAGTGCTAGAGGGTTAGCGGGGGAGGTCGGAAAGACCCAGTACTTC.